What follows are 13 T cell receptor beta chains derived from one specimen sequenced in a study of blood T cell repertoires in COVID-19. The method was immunoSEQ multiplex PCR; TCRdb's version includes in-frame clones alone and lacks a portion of them. The sample includes 140,000 to 150,000 clones, 81% of them seen just once. The sample taken for sequencing was peripheral blood. The source of these receptors is a human donor in a cohort sampled during active COVID-19.

The CDR3: CASSLWQSYEQYF. In DNA form, the CDR3 reads TGTGCCAGCAGCTTATGGCAGTCCTACGAGCAGTACTTC. V is TRBV7-2 and J is TRBJ2-7; no clear D gene. In germline, CDR1 is SGHTA, CDR2 FQGNSA. Between the trimmed V and J ends, which lost 2 bases and 1 base, there was a span of 6 bases. This CDR3 is built from 13 residues. Full variable domain (missing parts from reference TRBV7-2 and TRBJ2-7): GAGVSQSPSNKVTEKGKDVELRCDPISGHTALYWYRQSLGQGLEFLIYFQGNSAPDKSGLPSDRFSAERTGGSVSTLTIQRTQQEDSAVYLCASSLWQSYEQYFGPGTRLTVT.

The chain links TRBV28 to TRBJ1-6; D gene ambiguous. CDR3 length equals 15 residues. Germline CDR1 is MDHEN and CDR2 is SYDVKM. The V gene lost 5 bases and the J gene lost 6 bases, with 14 bases spanning the gap. The CDR3 bases are TGTGCCAGCAGTAACCTCCCCGGGATTAATTCACCCCTCCACTTT. Protein sequence: CASSNLPGINSPLHF.

The CDR3 reads CASGLAVSSYNEQFF. CDR3 bases: TGTGCCAGCGGCTTAGCCGTGAGCTCCTACAATGAGCAGTTCTTC. This chain joins TRBV9 and TRBJ2-1; no reliable D call. The CDR3 contains 15 residues. V lost 7 bases, J lost 0 bases, and 14 bases lay in between. Germline V CDR1 and CDR2: SGDLS, YYNGEE.

This clone was observed a handful of times. The CDR3 sequence is CASSLLTSGKETQYF. The CDR3 coding sequence is TGTGCCAGCAGCTTGTTGACTAGCGGTAAAGAGACCCAGTACTTC. V and J are TRBV5-6 and TRBJ2-5; 9 bases agree with TRBD2. Germline V gene lookup returns CDR1 SGHDT and CDR2 YYEEEE. The CDR3 is 15 amino acids. V was pared by 1 base and J by 3 bases, with 4 bases of the junction left unmatched. The full variable domain, completed using reference TRBV5-6 and TRBJ2-5, is DAGVTQSPTHLIKTRGQQVTLRCSPKSGHDTVSWYQQALGQGPQFIFQYYEEEERQRGNFPDRFSGHQFPNYSSELNVNALLLGDSALYLCASSLLTSGKETQYFGPGTRLLVL.

The gene calls are TRBV5-6 and TRBJ1-4; 10 nucleotides agree with TRBD1. After removal of 1 base from V and 5 bases from J, the junction contained 5 bases not matched to a gene. The CDR3 runs to 16 residues. The germline CDR1 and CDR2 sequences are SGHDT and YYEEEE. CDR3 nucleotide sequence: TGTGCCAGCAGCTTGTTTGGGACAGGGGAAAATGAAAAACTGTTTTTT. Protein: CASSLFGTGENEKLFF.

This clone has only a few counts. CDR3 protein: CASVLGLAGSYNEQFF. Here the CDR3 DNA reads TGTGCCAGCGTACTTGGACTAGCGGGATCCTACAATGAGCAGTTCTTC. The V gene is TRBV5-5, the J gene TRBJ2-1, with 12 bases fitting TRBD2. The ends lost 7 bases at V and 1 base at J; junction bases unmatched: 6. Germline loops: CDR1 SGHKS, CDR2 YYEKEE (reference sequence). The CDR3 loop spans 16 amino acids.

This clone was seen only a few times. This chain connects TRBV6-5 to TRBJ1-1; maybe TRBD1 (5 bases). The CDR3 has 15 amino acids. Germline CDR1 MNHEY, CDR2 SVGAGI. Trimming stripped 6 bases from V and 1 base from J, with 15 bases between. CDR3 DNA sequence: TGTGCCAGCAGCTACAGGTCAGACAGGAACACTGAAGCTTTCTTT. Translating gives CASSYRSDRNTEAFF.

The rearrangement links TRBV5-1 to TRBJ1-4; 7 nucleotides align to TRBD1. Germline CDR1 reads SGHRS; CDR2 reads YFSETQ. The CDR3 sequence is 16 residues long. The ends lost 4 bases at V and 2 bases at J; junction bases unmatched: 8. CDR3 loop: CASSGYATGTNEKLFF. For the CDR3, the DNA is TGCGCCAGCAGCGGGTATGCGACAGGGACTAATGAAAAACTGTTTTTT.

The chain combines TRBV2 with TRBJ2-6; TRBD1 matches 7 bases. Trimming removed 7 bases from V and 0 bases from J; junction bases left unmatched: 6. This CDR3 comprises 16 residues. Germline V gene lookup returns CDR1 SNHLY and CDR2 FYNNEI. The CDR3: CASTRQGGSGANVLTF. The CDR3, as DNA: TGTGCCAGCACGCGACAGGGTGGCTCTGGGGCCAACGTCCTGACTTTC.

This chain links TRBV7-9 with TRBJ2-7, with D possibly being TRBD2 (6 bases). V was clipped by 6 bases and J by 3 bases, with 21 bases between them. Germline assignment: CDR1 SEHNR and CDR2 FQNEAQ (reference sequence). The CDR3 has 16 residues. CDR3 residues: CASRQGTPGILYEQYF. CDR3 nucleotides: TGTGCCAGCAGACAAGGGACTCCGGGTATACTCTACGAGCAGTACTTC.

J is TRBJ2-1 and V is TRBV5-8, with D possibly matching TRBD2 (6 bases). This CDR3 is 12 amino acids long. V dropped 3 bases and J dropped 10 bases, with 11 bases sitting between them. Germline V CDR1 and CDR2: SGHTS, YDEGEE. The CDR3 nucleotides read TGTGCCAGCAGCTCCCGACGGGAGGAGCAGTTCTTC. As protein: CASSSRREEQFF.

The chain joins TRBV5-1 to TRBJ1-1; possibly TRBD1 for D (5 bases). The CDR3 is 14 amino acids. V lost 3 bases and J lost 1, with 10 bases in between. Germline assignment: CDR1 SGHRS and CDR2 YFSETQ. For the CDR3, the DNA is TGCGCCAGCAGCTGGGGGGTAACGAACACTGAAGCTTTCTTT. The encoded protein is CASSWGVTNTEAFF.

The chain joins TRBV28 to TRBJ2-7, with 7 bases matching TRBD1. This CDR3 spans 13 amino acids. V was pared by 7 bases and J by 3 bases, with 6 bases of the junction left unmatched. The germline V gene has CDR1 MDHEN and CDR2 SYDVKM. The CDR3 region has the DNA TGTGCCAGCATACCGGGACAGAGCTACGAGCAGTACTTC. It yields the protein CASIPGQSYEQYF.